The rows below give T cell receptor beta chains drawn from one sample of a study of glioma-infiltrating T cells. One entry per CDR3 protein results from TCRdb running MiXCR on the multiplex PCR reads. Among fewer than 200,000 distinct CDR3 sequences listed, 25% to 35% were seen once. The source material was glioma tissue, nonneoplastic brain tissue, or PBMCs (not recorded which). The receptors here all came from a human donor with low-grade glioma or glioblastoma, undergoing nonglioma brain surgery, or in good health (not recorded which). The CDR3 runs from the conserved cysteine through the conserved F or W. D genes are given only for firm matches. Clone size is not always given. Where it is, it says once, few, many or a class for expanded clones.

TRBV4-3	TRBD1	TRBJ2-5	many	CASSRRTGAETQYF	TGCGCCAGCAGCCGAAGGACAGGGGCGGAGACCCAGTACTTC
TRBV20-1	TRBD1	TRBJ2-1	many	CSAEDRATGNEQFF	TGCAGTGCTGAGGACAGGGCTACGGGGAATGAGCAGTTCTTC
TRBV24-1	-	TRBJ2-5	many	CATSDPTELFQETQYF	TGTGCCACCAGTGACCCAACCGAACTGTTCCAAGAGACCCAGTACTTC
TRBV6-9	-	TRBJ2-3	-	CARRPSGSYTQYF	TGTGCCAGAAGACCAAGCGGATCATATACGCAGTATTTT
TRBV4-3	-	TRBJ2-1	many	CASSPSRGEQFF	TGCGCCAGCAGCCCGTCGAGGGGAGAGCAGTTCTTC
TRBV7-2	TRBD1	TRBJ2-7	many	CASSQGDPQVYEQYF	TGTGCCAGCAGCCAGGGGGACCCCCAGGTCTACGAGCAGTACTTC
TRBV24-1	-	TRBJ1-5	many	CATSGGAGEVSQPQHF	TGTGCCACCAGTGGCGGGGCAGGGGAGGTGAGTCAGCCCCAGCATTTT
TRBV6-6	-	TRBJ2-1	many	CASSYGTNVEQFF	TGTGCCAGCAGTTACGGCACTAACGTTGAGCAGTTCTTC
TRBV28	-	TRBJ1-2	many	CASSLYTHYGYTF	TGTGCCAGCAGTTTATATACCCACTATGGCTACACCTTC
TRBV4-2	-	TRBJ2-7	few	CASSQEGSQAPYEQYF	TGTGCCAGCAGCCAAGAAGGTTCCCAAGCGCCTTACGAGCAGTACTTC
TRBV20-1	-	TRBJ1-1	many	CSASERTEAFF	TGCAGTGCCTCTGAACGGACTGAAGCTTTCTTT
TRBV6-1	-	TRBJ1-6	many	CASSEVGRGNSPLHF	TGTGCCAGCAGTGAAGTTGGGCGGGGGAATTCACCCCTCCACTTT
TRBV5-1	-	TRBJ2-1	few	CASSLSGVANEQFF	TGCGCCAGCAGCTTGTCGGGGGTAGCCAATGAGCAGTTCTTC